This T cell receptor beta chain was identified in a study of blood T cell repertoires in COVID-19 (dated by TCRdb to 2018 to 2021). With respect to the entire study: Collaborator samples came from the United States, Italy and Spain and covered acute and convalescent phases of COVID-19. The prospective study material was composed of cDNA or gDNA derived from T cells, B-cell-depleted T cells, or PBMCs. The dataset comprised deeply sampled blood TCRbeta repertoires from subjects exposed to, actively infected with, or recovered from COVID-19. The repertoires were released in a freely available public database meant as a resource for research on the immune response to SARS-CoV-2. The samples were drawn from the first 160 participants of the ongoing ImmuneRACE study and from 1,254 subjects provided by 6 global collaborators. Sample metadata almost always included a de-identified subject ID, COVID-19 status, age in years and sex. Where available, HLA class I and class II types were taken from metadata supplied by the sample provider and were not determined by assay-based typing.

Trimming removed 1 base from V and 8 bases from J, leaving 8 bases between the germline ends. Counted from cysteine to phenylalanine, this CDR3 has 12 amino acids. The DNA shown is the 36-base CDR3, in frame from base 1. CDR1 is given as LGHNA and CDR2 as YNFKEQ, both from the germline V gene. Enrolling through a virtual design, the prospective study's participants ranged in age from roughly 18 to 90 years and lived across more than 20 United States geographic areas. Cohort assignment in the prospective study relied on participant-reported clinical history from a screening survey and a study questionnaire. Exposed participants had been in contact, within 2 weeks of entering the study, with a person who had a PCR-confirmed or clinician-diagnosed case of COVID-19. In the prospective study, whole blood, serum and a nasopharyngeal or oropharyngeal swab were collected from each participant by mobile phlebotomists. Additional blood draws and questionnaires over an approximately two-month period could optionally be provided by prospective study participants. Blood samples from the prospective study were shipped frozen or at room temperature prior to DNA extraction.

The immunoSEQ Assay, a bias-controlled multiplex PCR, was used to amplify TCRbeta CDR3 regions from genomic DNA. The paper's processing steps were these. Within the assay, amplification of reference gene primers was used to estimate how many nucleated cells each sample contained. To quantify the absolute abundance of each unique TCRbeta CDR3 rearrangement, sequence reads were collapsed and filtered. For each sample, productive Simpson clonality was calculated by taking the square root of Simpson's diversity index across productive rearrangements. TCRdb limited this immuneACCESS table to in-frame rearrangements with V and J called. A share of clones is missing; checked studies link under half to unresolved V genes, and the rest is unexplained. V and J calls and clone size are as listed in that table; D and trimming were resolved from the DNA. Counted in this sample were roughly 380,000 clones; about 90% of them appeared once. The ten largest clones capture over 1% of the sample.

The investigation overall reported the following: How much clinical and demographic metadata was included differed by source and by participant, and the metadata was provided uncurated.

A note on this clone: This clone's antigen is unknown. The record has no base qualities; no much larger clone is one base away.

Sequenced material: PBMCs or T cells enriched from blood (not recorded which). The V and J segments used are TRBV4-2 and TRBJ1-2, with the D segment identity uncertain. The TCR sequence derives from a woman between 25 and 40 years old who had been exposed to COVID-19. The CDR3 region reads CASSQGVQGYTF. In nucleotides, the sequence is TGTGCCAGCAGCCAAGGTGTCCAAGGCTACACCTTC.